The next 17 T cell receptor beta chains were all read from a single sample in a study of cytotoxic CD8 clonotypes in ibrutinib-treated CLL. Libraries were prepared by immunoSEQ multiplex PCR; TCRdb keeps only in-frame clonotypes and omits some of them. Among around 130,000 clones listed, roughly 80% were seen once. The source material was PBMCs, sampled after 24 months of ibrutinib treatment. The receptors come from a human donor with chronic lymphocytic leukemia.

The chain uses TRBV11-3 and TRBJ2-1, with 10 bases identical to TRBD2. The V gene end was trimmed by 1 base and the J gene end by 9 bases; junction bases not matched to a gene: 9. Looked up from germline, CDR1 is SGHNT and CDR2 is YENEEA. CDR3 size: 16 residues. The CDR3 DNA follows: TGTGCCAGCAGCTTAGTTGCCAGCGGGGGGGCCACTGAGCAGTTCTTC. Its translation: CASSLVASGGATEQFF. Full variable domain (remainder filled in from reference TRBV11-3 and TRBJ2-1): EAGVVQSPRYKIIEKKQPVAFWCNPISGHNTLYWYLQNLGQGPELLIRYENEEAVDDSQLPKDRFSAERLKGVDSTLKIQPAELGDSAVYLCASSLVASGGATEQFFGPGTRLTVL.

CDR3 loop: CASSFGSSGNTIYF. CDR3 sequence (DNA): TGCGCCAGCAGCTTTGGAAGCTCTGGAAACACCATATATTTT. The genes are TRBV5-1 and TRBJ1-3, with D hard to call. This CDR3 is 14 amino acids long. Germline CDR1 SGHRS, CDR2 YFSETQ. V shed 2 bases and J shed 0 bases, with 6 bases lying between them.

V is TRBV7-8 and J is TRBJ2-1, with TRBD2 matching over 9 bases. Germline CDR1 SGHVS, CDR2 FQNEAQ. The CDR3 runs 15 residues. The J segment lost 5 bases and the V segment lost 1 base, leaving 3 bases of the junction unmatched. CDR3 coding DNA: TGTGCCAGCAGCTTAGGGCTAGCGGGGAACAATGAGCAGTTCTTC. Amino acids: CASSLGLAGNNEQFF.

The chain recombines TRBV10-1 with TRBJ1-5, with unresolved D. V was cut by 7 bases and J by 5 bases, with 12 bases left in between. Per the germline V gene, CDR1 is WNHNN and CDR2 is SYGVQD (reference sequence). The CDR3 is 13 residues long. The CDR3 loop reads CASTVGPHQPQHF. CDR3 coding DNA: TGCGCCAGCACGGTAGGACCCCATCAGCCCCAGCATTTT.

This rearrangement joins TRBV4-3 to TRBJ2-7; D is unresolved. Germline assignment: CDR1 LGHNA and CDR2 YSLEER. Trimming cost V 0 bases and J 3 bases, with 6 bases left between them. The CDR3 consists of 13 residues. CDR3 sequence reads: CASSQDGGYEQYF. CDR3 in DNA: TGCGCCAGCAGCCAAGATGGTGGCTACGAGCAGTACTTC.

The V gene is TRBV6-5, the J gene TRBJ1-4; weak D call: TRBD1 (5 bases). The CDR3 totals 13 residues. Germline CDR1 MNHEY, CDR2 SVGAGI. Trimming took 5 bases from V and 11 from J, leaving 15 bases between them. The DNA for the CDR3 is TGTGCCAGCAGTCAGAGCCCGGGACGGAAACTGTTTTTT. It translates to CASSQSPGRKLFF.

The rearrangement joins TRBV7-2 to TRBJ2-2; the D gene could be TRBD1 or TRBD2 (5 bases each). Trimming pared 5 bases from V and 8 bases from J, leaving 15 bases between. The CDR3 is 14 residues long. Germline CDR1 SGHTA, CDR2 FQGNSA. The CDR3 reads CASSPSRVSGELFF. In nucleotides, the CDR3 is TGTGCCAGCAGCCCTAGCAGGGTGTCTGGGGAGCTGTTTTTT. Filled out from reference TRBV7-2 and TRBJ2-2, the complete variable domain reads GAGVSQSPSNKVTEKGKDVELRCDPISGHTALYWYRQSLGQGLEFLIYFQGNSAPDKSGLPSDRFSAERTGGSVSTLTIQRTQQEDSAVYLCASSPSRVSGELFFGEGSRLTVL.

V usage is TRBV5-1 and J usage is TRBJ2-1; TRBD2 aligns across 12 bases. V was clipped by 2 bases and J by 8 bases; unmatched bases: 5. CDR3 size: 15 residues. Looked up from germline, CDR1 is SGHRS and CDR2 is YFSETQ. The CDR3 here is CASSFGLAGTYEQFF. In DNA form, the CDR3 reads TGCGCCAGCAGCTTTGGACTAGCGGGGACCTATGAGCAGTTCTTC. The entire variable domain, with the rest obtained from reference TRBV5-1 and TRBJ2-1, is as follows: KAGVTQTPRYLIKTRGQQVTLSCSPISGHRSVSWYQQTPGQGLQFLFEYFSETQRNKGNFPGRFSGRQFSNSRSEMNVSTLELGDSALYLCASSFGLAGTYEQFFGPGTRLTVL.

The chain combines TRBV5-1 with TRBJ1-1, with D uncertain. CDR3 length: 13 amino acids. The germline V gene encodes CDR1 SGHRS and CDR2 YFSETQ. V was trimmed by 4 bases and J by 5 bases, leaving 12 bases between them. As DNA, the CDR3 is TGCGCCAGCAGCCCGAACATTGGGACTGAAGCTTTCTTT. This encodes CASSPNIGTEAFF.

The chain employs TRBV2 and TRBJ2-5; 8 bases are a match to TRBD2. V lost 6 bases and J lost 4; bases outside the gene matches: 7. The CDR3 spans 14 residues. Germline assignment: CDR1 SNHLY and CDR2 FYNNEI. The CDR3 sequence is CASRVSGARETQYF. The CDR3 DNA follows: TGTGCCAGCAGGGTTAGCGGGGCCCGAGAGACCCAGTACTTC.

This clone was detected a few times. The chain recombines TRBV10-3 with TRBJ2-7; D might be TRBD1 or TRBD2, each matching 6 bases. Germline V gene data show CDR1 as ENHRY and CDR2 as SYGVKD. The CDR3 has 11 residues. Between the trimmed V and J ends, which lost 11 bases and 3 bases, there was a span of 11 bases. The CDR3 reads CASKGGYEQYF. For the CDR3, the DNA is TGTGCCTCAAAGGGGGGCTACGAGCAGTACTTC.

V is TRBV19 and J is TRBJ1-2; the D is unclear. Trimming removed 7 bases from V and 5 bases from J, with 14 bases in between. CDR3 length equals 13 residues. Germline CDR1 LNHDA, CDR2 SQIVND (reference sequence). Here the CDR3 reads CASTTDGRYGYTF. The CDR3, as DNA: TGTGCCAGTACCACGGACGGCCGGTATGGCTACACCTTC.

V gene TRBV4-3 combines with J gene TRBJ1-1; D remains unclear. Per the germline V gene, CDR1 is LGHNA and CDR2 is YSLEER. V lost 1 base, J lost 3 bases, and 12 bases lay in between. This CDR3 region has 15 residues. The CDR3 coding sequence is TGCGCCAGCAGCCAAGCCGGCGGATGGGACACTGAAGCTTTCTTT. It is translated as CASSQAGGWDTEAFF.

This chain connects TRBV28 to TRBJ1-5; TRBD1 is a possible D gene (5 bases). Germline CDR1 and CDR2: MDHEN and SYDVKM. The CDR3 runs to 14 residues. Trimming removed 8 bases from V and 8 bases from J, with 19 bases in between. CDR3 nucleotides: TGTGCCAGCTACCCTTGGGGCAGGGCGGAGCCCCAGCATTTT. This encodes CASYPWGRAEPQHF.

This clone was seen only once. This sequence joins TRBV2 and TRBJ1-2; D uncertain. Trimming shortened V by 7 bases and J by 3 bases, and 12 bases separated the two germline ends. There are 13 residues in the CDR3. CDR1 is SNHLY and CDR2 is FYNNEI in the germline V gene. The CDR3 sequence is CASTVRGYYGYTF. CDR3 sequence (DNA): TGTGCCAGCACAGTACGAGGTTACTATGGCTACACCTTC.

The chain carries TRBV9 and TRBJ2-7, with 7 bases matching TRBD2. The V segment lost 4 bases and the J segment 0 bases; nucleotides outside the gene matches: 13. Germline CDR1 SGDLS, CDR2 YYNGEE. CDR3 length: 17 amino acids. The CDR3 loop is CASSPRDGLGSSYEQYF. The CDR3 DNA reads as TGTGCCAGCAGCCCTCGGGATGGACTAGGCAGCTCCTACGAGCAGTACTTC.

This clone was detected a few times. The CDR3 bases are TGTGCCAGCAGCTCCGGGGCTCAAGGAGCTTTCTTT. Its protein product is CASSSGAQGAFF. J is TRBJ1-1 and V is TRBV5-4, with a weak D call TRBD1 (5 bases). The germline V gene encodes CDR1 SGHNT and CDR2 YYREEE (reference sequence). The CDR3 totals 12 residues. The V end lost 3 bases, the J end lost 10 bases, and 13 bases lay between the germline ends.